Shown below are 32 T cell receptor beta chains from a single sample sequenced in a study of T cells in Graves' hyperthyroidism and ophthalmopathy. RNA transcripts gave rise to amplified TCR beta CDR3 regions. Initially, a first-round RT-PCR of the TCR CDR3 employed the HTBI primer set. One entry per CDR3 protein results from TCRdb running MiXCR on the multiplex PCR reads. The sample shows 500,000 to 650,000 distinct CDR3 sequences, 46% of them seen only once. The sequenced sample consisted of peripheral blood or thyroid tissue (not recorded which). Receptors originate from an adult woman with Graves' disease, either hyperthyroidism or ophthalmopathy (not recorded which).

This clonotype was seen many times. The gene calls are TRBV7-2 and TRBJ2-2; 10 positions match TRBD2. J gave up 4 bases and V 2 bases, and 7 bases lay outside the gene matches. The CDR3 has 17 amino acids. Germline V CDR1 and CDR2: SGHTA, FQGNSA. The CDR3 region has the DNA TGTGCCAGCAGCTTATGGGTTAGCGGGGGGTTCACCGGGGAGCTGTTTTTT. It encodes CASSLWVSGGFTGELFF. Full variable domain (remainder filled in from reference TRBV7-2 and TRBJ2-2): GAGVSQSPSNKVTEKGKDVELRCDPISGHTALYWYRQSLGQGLEFLIYFQGNSAPDKSGLPSDRFSAERTGGSVSTLTIQRTQQEDSAVYLCASSLWVSGGFTGELFFGEGSRLTVL.

The CDR3 coding sequence is TGCGCCAGCAGCATCGACAGGGTCGAGCAGTACTTC. This gives the protein CASSIDRVEQYF. The chain recombines TRBV5-1 with TRBJ2-7; 7 bases fit TRBD1. Germline CDR1 SGHRS, CDR2 YFSETQ. Trimming removed 4 bases from V and 6 bases from J; junction bases left unmatched: 4. This CDR3 is built from 12 residues.

The genes are TRBV9 and TRBJ2-3; D is ambiguous. CDR3 length equals 16 residues. Germline CDR1 reads SGDLS; CDR2 reads YYNGEE. V dropped 1 base and J dropped 4 bases, with 16 bases sitting between them. Here the CDR3 DNA reads TGTGCCAGCAGCGTAAAGGCTAGGTGGACGCCAGATACGCAGTATTTT. It is translated as CASSVKARWTPDTQYF. The variable domain in full, completed from reference TRBV9 and TRBJ2-3, reads DSGVTQTPKHLITATGQRVTLRCSPRSGDLSVYWYQQSLDQGLQFLIQYYNGEERAKGNILERFSAQQFPDLHSELNLSSLELGDSALYFCASSVKARWTPDTQYFGPGTRLTVL.

The rearrangement uses TRBV25-1 and TRBJ1-5; 10 nucleotides agree with TRBD1. Germline V gives CDR1 MGHDK, CDR2 SYGVNS. The CDR3 totals 16 residues. V was clipped by 4 bases and J by 9 bases; unmatched bases: 12. The CDR3 nucleotides are TGTGCCAGCAGTGCTAAGACAGGGGGCTCGGGATTGCCCCAGCATTTT. Its protein is CASSAKTGGSGLPQHF.

This sequence joins TRBV7-9 and TRBJ1-1, with unresolved D. V lost 1 base and J 3 bases, leaving 9 bases between the germline ends. This CDR3 has 14 residues. The germline CDR1 and CDR2 sequences are SEHNR and FQNEAQ (reference sequence). CDR3 amino acids: CASSLGGRDTEAFF. CDR3 bases: TGTGCCAGCAGCTTAGGGGGTAGAGACACTGAAGCTTTCTTT.

This clonotype was found many times. The V and J genes are TRBV12-3 or TRBV12-4 and TRBJ1-1, with 7 bases fitting TRBD1. The CDR3 loop spans 12 amino acids. V lost 5 bases to trimming and J lost 8 bases; unmatched junction nucleotides: 5. The chain's CDR3 is CASSPLDREAFF. CDR3 DNA: TGTGCCAGCAGTCCCCTGGACAGGGAAGCTTTCTTT.

This clonotype was observed at least ten times. V usage is TRBV10-3 and J usage is TRBJ1-2, with 8 bases fitting TRBD1. The trim removed 6 bases at V and 8 bases at J, leaving 14 bases unmatched. Germline V lookup: CDR1 ENHRY, CDR2 SYGVKD. This CDR3 is 15 amino acids long. The CDR3 loop is CAIRPEKDRGKGYTF. The CDR3 region has the DNA TGTGCCATCAGACCGGAAAAAGACAGGGGTAAAGGCTACACCTTC.

This clonotype was seen ten or more times. The chain uses TRBV11-2 and TRBJ2-7, with D possibly TRBD2 on 6 matching bases. CDR1 and CDR2 (germline): SGHAT, FQNNGV. The CDR3 consists of 15 residues. V lost 4 bases, J lost 0 bases, and 13 bases lay in between. The CDR3 spells CASSYSGINSYEQYF. The DNA of the CDR3 is TGTGCCAGCAGCTATAGCGGTATCAACTCCTACGAGCAGTACTTC.

In this sample, this clonotype turned up many times. V gene TRBV14 combines with J gene TRBJ1-5; no clear D. CDR3 length: 13 amino acids. In germline, CDR1 is SGHDN, CDR2 FVKESK. The V end was cut by 4 bases, the J end by 7 bases, with 11 bases between. DNA for the CDR3: TGTGCCAGCAGCCGCACCCCCACACAGCCCCAGCATTTT. This encodes CASSRTPTQPQHF.

In this sample, this clonotype turned up a few times. The chain employs TRBV10-3 and TRBJ1-5, with D unresolved. There are 16 residues in the CDR3. The germline V and J ends were trimmed by 0 bases and 0 bases, with 9 bases remaining between them. Looked up from germline, CDR1 is ENHRY and CDR2 is SYGVKD. In DNA form, the CDR3 reads TGTGCCATCAGTGAGTCAGAAGGGCTTAGCAATCAGCCCCAGCATTTT. Translated, it gives CAISESEGLSNQPQHF.

Only one count was recorded for this clonotype. This may come from a read error, since a much larger clone is one base off. The chain couples TRBV11-1 to TRBJ2-6, with 7 nucleotides matching TRBD2. The V gene's germline CDR1 is SGHAT and CDR2 FQDESV (reference sequence). The junction had 4 bases not matched to a gene; V was cut back by 5 bases and J by 6 bases. There are 14 residues in the CDR3. The chain's CDR3 is CASSPAGEANVLTF. DNA for the CDR3: TGTGCCAGCAGCCCGGCGGGAGAGGCCAACGTCCTGACTTTC.

On this clonotype itself: This may be a read error: a much more frequent sequence differs by one nucleotide. V usage is TRBV14 and J usage is TRBJ2-7; D may be TRBD2 (5 bases). Germline V gene sequence: CDR1 SGHDN, CDR2 FVKESK. The CDR3 runs to 11 residues. The DNA of the CDR3 is TGTGCCGGCAGCCAAGGACTCGAGCAGTACTTC. As protein: CAGSQGLEQYF.

J is TRBJ1-4 and V is TRBV27, with D tentatively TRBD1 (5 bases). With 7 bases removed from V and 7 bases from J, the gap between germline ends came to 16 bases. The germline V gene has CDR1 MNHEY and CDR2 SMNVEV (reference sequence). The CDR3 covers 14 residues. The CDR3 region is CASTHGGRTEKLFF. CDR3 in DNA: TGTGCCAGCACCCACGGGGGTCGAACTGAAAAACTGTTTTTT.

The rearrangement joins TRBV5-1 to TRBJ2-5; D might be TRBD1 (5 bases). Germline CDR1 is SGHRS and CDR2 is YFSETQ. The germline V and J ends were trimmed by 4 bases and 2 bases, with 21 bases remaining between them. The CDR3 is 17 residues long. The CDR3 DNA reads TGCGCCAGCAGCCGTGATCCTGGACACCGCCTTCAAGAGACCCAGTACTTC. Translating gives CASSRDPGHRLQETQYF. The full variable domain, with the rest looked up from reference TRBV5-1 and TRBJ2-5, is KAGVTQTPRYLIKTRGQQVTLSCSPISGHRSVSWYQQTPGQGLQFLFEYFSETQRNKGNFPGRFSGRQFSNSRSEMNVSTLELGDSALYLCASSRDPGHRLQETQYFGPGTRLLVL.

The V gene is TRBV11-1, the J gene TRBJ2-7; D possibly corresponds to TRBD1 (6 bases). The CDR3 sequence is 15 residues long. The germline V gene has CDR1 SGHAT and CDR2 FQDESV (reference sequence). Trimming left V 4 bases short and J 0 bases short, with 13 bases between. This CDR3 reads CASSSQGAYSYEQYF. The CDR3 DNA reads TGTGCCAGCAGCTCACAGGGAGCGTACTCCTACGAGCAGTACTTC.

This clonotype was observed many times. J is TRBJ2-7 and V is TRBV6-5, with 11 bases identical to TRBD2. The germline V gene encodes CDR1 MNHEY and CDR2 SVGAGI. The V gene end was trimmed by 6 bases and the J gene end by 2 bases; junction bases not matched to a gene: 6. The CDR3 is 15 residues long. The CDR3 region has the DNA TGTGCCAGCAGCCCCCGACTAGCGGGACCCTACGAGCAGTACTTC. It translates to CASSPRLAGPYEQYF.

This clonotype was seen at least ten times. V usage is TRBV10-3 and J usage is TRBJ1-2; D perhaps matches TRBD1 (5 bases). This CDR3 has 16 residues. Germline lookup yields CDR1 ENHRY and CDR2 SYGVKD. The V end lost 4 bases, the J end lost 2 bases, and 17 bases lay between the germline ends. The CDR3 DNA sequence: TGTGCCATCAGTGGTCAGGGTATTTCGGCAAACTATGGCTACACCTTC. Its translation: CAISGQGISANYGYTF.

The rearrangement links TRBV12-3 or TRBV12-4 to TRBJ1-3; D may be TRBD1 (6 bases). CDR3 length: 16 amino acids. Trimming removed 0 bases at V and 4 bases at J, with 13 bases between. The CDR3 loop reads CASSLAVYRVGNTIYF. Here the CDR3 DNA reads TGTGCCAGCAGTTTAGCGGTCTACAGGGTGGGAAACACCATATATTTT.

V gene TRBV19 combines with J gene TRBJ1-5, with a weak D call TRBD1 (5 bases). Trimming pared 0 bases from V and 2 bases from J, leaving 26 bases between. Germline V lookup: CDR1 LNHDA, CDR2 SQIVND (reference sequence). The CDR3 has 21 amino acids. The CDR3 loop reads CASSIETDIVEGRPGNQPQHF. As DNA, the CDR3 is TGTGCCAGTAGTATAGAGACGGACATAGTGGAGGGAAGACCCGGCAATCAGCCCCAGCATTTT.

The chain is built from TRBV20-1 and TRBJ2-5; TRBD1 agrees at 8 bases. The J segment lost 9 bases and the V segment lost 4 bases, leaving 16 bases of the junction unmatched. The CDR3 is 15 amino acids. CDR1 and CDR2 (germline): DFQATT, SNEGSKA (reference sequence). CDR3 nucleotide sequence: TGCAGTGCTACTCAGGGGGCTTCTTCCAATCAGCCCCAGTACTTC. Translated, it gives CSATQGASSNQPQYF.

This clonotype was found once. The rearrangement joins TRBV20-1 to TRBJ1-2; 10 bases align to TRBD1. V shed 4 bases and J 6 bases; nucleotides not matched to a gene: 5. The CDR3 spans 13 residues. Germline V gene sequence: CDR1 DFQATT, CDR2 SNEGSKA (reference sequence). CDR3 protein: CSAKGDRGDGYTF. In DNA, the CDR3 is TGCAGTGCTAAAGGGGACAGGGGCGATGGCTACACCTTC.

This clonotype came up many times. The junction departs from germline at one end; a sequencing error may be responsible. The chain has TRBV12-3 or TRBV12-4 and TRBJ1-1; no definite D call. The CDR3 consists of 10 residues. This chain's CDR3 is CASRLTPPRF. The CDR3, as DNA: TGTGCCAGCAGGTTAACACCTCCCCGCTTT.

This clonotype was seen only a few times. Just one base apart from a much larger clone, this may be a read error. The chain carries TRBV5-4 and TRBJ2-7; 8 bases are shared with TRBD2. This CDR3 is 15 amino acids long. The V gene end was trimmed by 4 bases and the J gene end by 3 bases; junction bases not matched to a gene: 9. The V gene's germline CDR1 is SGHNT and CDR2 YYREEE (reference sequence). The CDR3 nucleotides read TGTGCCAGCAGCCTTTCTAGCGGGCAACACTACGAGCAGTACTTC. It translates to CASSLSSGQHYEQYF.

The sample holds a few counts of this clonotype. The final CDR3 position lacks the conserved phenylalanine or tryptophan, pointing to a likely read error. No DNA is shown, since the ends of the CDR3 on it are uncertain; the CDR3 is the one TCRdb lists. The genes are TRBV5-1 and TRBJ2-5; TRBD2, the D gene given by the table, was not confirmed from the DNA. The CDR3 totals 14 residues, both ends included. From germline, CDR1 is SGHRS and CDR2 YFSETQ. The CDR3 sequence: CASSSGTRPGLSAV.

The chain employs TRBV24-1 and TRBJ1-1, with D unresolved. The CDR3 loop spans 13 amino acids. From germline, CDR1 is KGHDR and CDR2 SFDVKD. V was trimmed by 2 bases and J by 10 bases, leaving 13 bases between them. The DNA for the CDR3 is TGTGCCACCAGTGATTCCGTCGGTGTTATAGCTTTCTTT. Amino acid sequence: CATSDSVGVIAFF.

This clonotype was observed many times. The V gene is TRBV19, the J gene TRBJ2-2; D is possibly TRBD1 or TRBD2 (5 bases each). Germline CDR1 LNHDA, CDR2 SQIVND (reference sequence). CDR3 length: 15 amino acids. Deletions cut 8 bases from V and 1 base from J, with 14 bases between. Here the CDR3 DNA reads TGTGCCAGTGGCCATCCGGGGCAGAACACCGGGGAGCTGTTTTTT. It is translated as CASGHPGQNTGELFF.

This chain connects TRBV13 to TRBJ2-7; D gene ambiguous. The CDR3 has 14 amino acids. With 6 bases removed from V and 3 bases from J, the gap between germline ends came to 15 bases. Germline V gene lookup returns CDR1 PRHDT and CDR2 FYEKMQ (reference sequence). The CDR3 DNA is TGTGCCAGCAGTATAGAACATAGGAACTACGAGCAGTACTTC. Translated: CASSIEHRNYEQYF.

The table lists this clonotype with a few counts. This chain links TRBV15 with TRBJ2-7; D unresolved. Between the trimmed V and J ends, which lost 6 bases and 2 bases, there was a span of 17 bases. CDR3 length equals 15 residues. The germline CDR1 and CDR2 sequences are LNHNV and YYDKDF (reference sequence). The CDR3 region has the DNA TGTGCCACCAGTGTTTCCTTCCCAGTCACCTACGAGCAGTACTTC. Protein product: CATSVSFPVTYEQYF.

This chain joins TRBV5-1 and TRBJ2-2; D unresolved. The CDR3 consists of 14 residues. The V gene's germline CDR1 is SGHRS and CDR2 YFSETQ. Deletions cut 5 bases from V and 4 bases from J, with 12 bases between. Here the CDR3 reads CASRDPPGTGELFF. CDR3 nucleotide sequence: TGCGCCAGCAGGGACCCACCGGGCACCGGGGAGCTGTTTTTT.

This clonotype was observed a few times. V is TRBV10-3 and J is TRBJ2-7; 9 bases line up with TRBD1. Germline V gives CDR1 ENHRY, CDR2 SYGVKD. CDR3 length equals 15 residues. The ends lost 10 bases at V and 3 bases at J; junction bases unmatched: 13. DNA for the CDR3: TGTGCCAGCAGACGAGCCGGGACAGGGTTCTACGAGCAGTACTTC. It translates to CASRRAGTGFYEQYF.

In this sample, this clonotype turned up many times. V gene TRBV11-2 combines with J gene TRBJ2-5; possibly TRBD2 for D (6 bases). V was trimmed by 5 bases and J by 1 base, leaving 11 bases between them. This CDR3 region has 14 residues. From germline, CDR1 is SGHAT and CDR2 FQNNGV. The CDR3 coding sequence is TGTGCCAGCAGCCACAATAGCGGCCAAGAGACCCAGTACTTC. Its translation: CASSHNSGQETQYF.

This clonotype has ten or more counts. This sequence joins TRBV11-2 and TRBJ2-7, with no clear D. CDR3 size: 12 residues. V was cut by 5 bases and J by 0 bases, with 5 bases left in between. The germline CDR1 and CDR2 sequences are SGHAT and FQNNGV. The CDR3 coding sequence is TGTGCCAGCAGCGCAACCTCCTACGAGCAGTACTTC. Amino acid sequence: CASSATSYEQYF. The full variable domain, completed using reference TRBV11-2 and TRBJ2-7, is EAGVAQSPRYKIIEKRQSVAFWCNPISGHATLYWYQQILGQGPKLLIQFQNNGVVDDSQLPKDRFSAERLKGVDSTLKIQPAKLEDSAVYLCASSATSYEQYFGPGTRLTVT.